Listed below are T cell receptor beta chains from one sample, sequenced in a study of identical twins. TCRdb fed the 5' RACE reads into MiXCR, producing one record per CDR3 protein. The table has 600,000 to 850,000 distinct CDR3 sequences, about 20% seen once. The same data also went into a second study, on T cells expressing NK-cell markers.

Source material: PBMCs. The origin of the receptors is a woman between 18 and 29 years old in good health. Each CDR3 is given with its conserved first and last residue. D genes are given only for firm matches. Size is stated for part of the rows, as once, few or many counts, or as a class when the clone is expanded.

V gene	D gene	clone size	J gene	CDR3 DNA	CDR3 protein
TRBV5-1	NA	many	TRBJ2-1	TGTGCCAGCAGCTTGGAAGCCAGCTACAATGAGCAGTTCTTC	CASSLEASYNEQFF
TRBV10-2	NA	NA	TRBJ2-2	TGCGCCAGCAGTGAGGGGCAGTTGAACACCGGGGAGCTGTTTTTT	CASSEGQLNTGELFF
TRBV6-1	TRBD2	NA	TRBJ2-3	TGTGCCAGCAGGGGCCGACTAGCGGGAGGAAGTGATACGCAGTATTTT	CASRGRLAGGSDTQYF
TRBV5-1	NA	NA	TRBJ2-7	TGCGCCAGCAGCTTGGAATCGCTCTCCTACGAGCAGTACTTC	CASSLESLSYEQYF
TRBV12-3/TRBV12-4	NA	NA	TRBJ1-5	TGTGCCAGCAGTTTACGGGCTCTTAATCAGCCCCAGCATTTT	CASSLRALNQPQHF
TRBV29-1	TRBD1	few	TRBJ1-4	TGCAGCGTCGTCAACAGGGGGAATGAAAAACTGTTTTTT	CSVVNRGNEKLFF
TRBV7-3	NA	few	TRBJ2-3	TGTGCCAGCAGCTCTGAAAATACAGATACGCAGTATTTT	CASSSENTDTQYF
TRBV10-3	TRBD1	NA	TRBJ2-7	TGTGCCATCAGGGGGGGACAGGGGGCGGCGCAGTACTTC	CAIRGGQGAAQYF
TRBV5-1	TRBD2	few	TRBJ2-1	TGCGCCAGCAGCCGGGCGGGGGGCCAGAACAATGAGCAGTTCTTC	CASSRAGGQNNEQFF
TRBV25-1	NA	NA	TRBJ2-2	TGTGCCAGCAGCCCGGACTCTTTAACCGGGGAGCTGTTTTTT	CASSPDSLTGELFF
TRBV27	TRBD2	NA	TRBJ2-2	TGTGCCAGCAGTTCTCTAGCGGGGGAAACCGGGGAGCTGTTTTTT	CASSSLAGETGELFF
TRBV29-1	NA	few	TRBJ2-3	TGCAGCGTGCCCGTCTGGTCAGATACGCAGTATTTT	CSVPVWSDTQYF
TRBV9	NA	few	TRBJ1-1	TGTGCCAGCAGCGCCTACCGGGGAAACACTGAAGCTTTCTTT	CASSAYRGNTEAFF
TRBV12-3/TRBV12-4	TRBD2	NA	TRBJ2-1	TGTGCCAGCAAAACCTTCCGGTGGAGACTAGCTGACAATGAGCAGTTCTTC	CASKTFRWRLADNEQFF
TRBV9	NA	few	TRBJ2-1	TGTGCCAGCAGCGTACAACAGGGAAATGAGCAGTTCTTC	CASSVQQGNEQFF
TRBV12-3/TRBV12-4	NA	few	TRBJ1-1	TGTGCCAGCAGCCTCACGACGAGTGCCCCTGAAGCTTTCTTT	CASSLTTSAPEAFF
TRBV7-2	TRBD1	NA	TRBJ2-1	TGTGCCAGCAGCCCAGGGGGCGGGATAGGAAATGAGCAGTTCTTC	CASSPGGGIGNEQFF
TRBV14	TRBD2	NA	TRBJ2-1	TGTGCCAGCAGCCAAGATGGTAGAGCGGGGGTACCGTACTCCTACAATGAGCAGTTCTTC	CASSQDGRAGVPYSYNEQFF
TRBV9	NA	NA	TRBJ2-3	TGTGCCAGCAGCGTAAAAGTTAGCACAGATACGCAGTATTTT	CASSVKVSTDTQYF
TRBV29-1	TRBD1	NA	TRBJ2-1	TGCAGCGTTGAGGGGGTTACAGGGGGTAACAATGAGCAGTTCTTC	CSVEGVTGGNNEQFF
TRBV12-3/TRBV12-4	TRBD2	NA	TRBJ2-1	TGTGCCAGCAGCGAATGGACTAGCGGGGGGGCGAGTGAGCAGCTCTTC	CASSEWTSGGASEQLF
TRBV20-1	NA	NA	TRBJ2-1	TGCAGTGCTAGCGCGGTGAGCTCCTACAATGAGCAGTTCTTC	CSASAVSSYNEQFF
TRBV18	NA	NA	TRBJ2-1	TGTGCCAGCTCACCACCGGCGAGGTACAATGAGCAGTTCTTC	CASSPPARYNEQFF
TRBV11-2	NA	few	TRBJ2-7	TGTGCCAGCAGCTGGGGGTTTACATACGAGCAGTACTTC	CASSWGFTYEQYF
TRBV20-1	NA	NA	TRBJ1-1	TGCAGTGCAAAAAGGTCGGGAATGAACACTGAAGCTTTCTTT	CSAKRSGMNTEAFF
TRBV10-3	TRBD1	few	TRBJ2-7	TGTGCCTCTCGACAGGGGGCTAAGGAGCAGTACTTC	CASRQGAKEQYF
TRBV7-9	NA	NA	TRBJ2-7	TGTGCCAGCCTAAGGGCAGGAACCTACGAGCAGTACTTC	CASLRAGTYEQYF
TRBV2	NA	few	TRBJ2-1	TGTGCCAGCAGGGTGACCCGGGACTCATGGGAGCAGTTCTTC	CASRVTRDSWEQFF
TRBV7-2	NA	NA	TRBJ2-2	TGTGCCAGCAGCCTAGATTGGGGGTACACCGGGGAGCTGTTTTTT	CASSLDWGYTGELFF
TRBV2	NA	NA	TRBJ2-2	TGTGCCAGCAGGGCTCCGGGGCCCCTGTCGGATGAGGAGCTGTTTTTT	CASRAPGPLSDEELFF
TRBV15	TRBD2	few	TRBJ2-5	TGTGCCACCAGCAGAGATAAGGCGACTAGCGGGGTCCAAGAGACCCAGTACTTC	CATSRDKATSGVQETQYF
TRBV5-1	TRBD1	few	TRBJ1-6	TGCGCCAGCAGCTTGGCCACAGGGGACCGGAATTCACCCCTCCACTTT	CASSLATGDRNSPLHF
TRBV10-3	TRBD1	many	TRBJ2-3	TGTGCCATCAGGGGACAGGGTTCAGATACGCAGTATTTT	CAIRGQGSDTQYF
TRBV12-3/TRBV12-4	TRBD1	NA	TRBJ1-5	TGTGCCAGCAGTCGACAGGGGCTTCGGAATCAGCCCCAGCATTTT	CASSRQGLRNQPQHF
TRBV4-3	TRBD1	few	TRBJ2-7	TGCGCCAGCAGCCAAGTTCGTGGGACAGCCTCCTACGAGCAGTACTTC	CASSQVRGTASYEQYF
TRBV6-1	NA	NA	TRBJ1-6	TGTGCCAGCAATGGCCTGTTGGCTTATAATTCACCCCTCCACTTT	CASNGLLAYNSPLHF
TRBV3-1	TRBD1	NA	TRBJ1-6	TGTGCCAGCAGCCAAGGGCGACAGGGGGTTGGTTCACCCCTCCACTTT	CASSQGRQGVGSPLHF
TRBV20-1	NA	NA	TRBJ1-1	TGCAGTGCACCAGGGGAGAACACTGAAGCTTTCTTT	CSAPGENTEAFF
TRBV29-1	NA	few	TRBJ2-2	TGCAGCGTTTGTGAACAGCCGAACACCGGGGAGCTGTTTTTT	CSVCEQPNTGELFF
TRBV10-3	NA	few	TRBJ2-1	TGTGCCATAGGCGGGGCTACCTACAATGAGCAGTTCTTC	CAIGGATYNEQFF
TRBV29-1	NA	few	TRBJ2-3	TGCAGCCCGAGCTTAGATCCTGGAATCGGGCAGTATTTT	CSPSLDPGIGQYF
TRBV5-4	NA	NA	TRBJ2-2	TGTGCCAGCAGCTTGTCGGCAGGGGCGGACGGGGAGCTGTTTTTT	CASSLSAGADGELFF
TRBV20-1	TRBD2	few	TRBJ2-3	TGCAGTGCTACCGGACTAGCGGGTGGTCCGGGGCCAGATACGCAGTATTTT	CSATGLAGGPGPDTQYF
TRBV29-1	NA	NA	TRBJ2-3	TGCAGCGTTGAACTGTACACAGATACGCAGTATTTT	CSVELYTDTQYF
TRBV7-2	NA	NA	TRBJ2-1	TGTGCCAGCAGCCCCCGCTACGAACCTGAGCAGTTCTTC	CASSPRYEPEQFF
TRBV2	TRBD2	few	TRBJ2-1	TGTGCCAGCAGCAGACTAGCAGGTTCGAATGAGCAGTTCTTC	CASSRLAGSNEQFF
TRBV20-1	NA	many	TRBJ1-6	TGCAGTGCTAGAGATTCGCGAATATCGATAAATAATTCACCCCTCCACTTT	CSARDSRISINNSPLHF
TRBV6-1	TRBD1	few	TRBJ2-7	TGTGCCAGCACTATGGGAGGACAGGGGGCTTACGAGCAGTACTTC	CASTMGGQGAYEQYF
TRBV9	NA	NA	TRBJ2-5	TGTGCCAGCAGCGCCTCCGGGAGCAGAGAGACCCAGTACTTC	CASSASGSRETQYF
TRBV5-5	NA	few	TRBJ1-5	TGTGCCAGCAGCTTGTGGTTGGAGGGTCAGCCCCAGCATTTT	CASSLWLEGQPQHF
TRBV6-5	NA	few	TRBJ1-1	TGTGCCAGCAGTTACTCGATTAAGGGACACACTGAAGCTTTCTTT	CASSYSIKGHTEAFF
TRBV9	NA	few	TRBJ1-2	TGTGCCAGCAGCGTAGACGGTCTCGCACTACCGACCTTC	CASSVDGLALPTF